Listed below are T cell receptor beta chains from one sample, sequenced in a study of blood T cells in healthy people across ages. TCRdb reanalysed the 5' RACE reads using MiXCR and keeps one entry per CDR3 protein. The data show under 2,000,000 distinct CDR3 sequences, about 50% seen once. The sample was blood. These receptors all come from a woman in her thirties or forties in good health. Both conserved end residues are part of each CDR3. The D gene is left open where the match is weak. Part of the rows lack a size; the others show once, few, many or a class for expanded clones.

j_gene: TRBJ2-3; v_gene: TRBV24-1; abundance: -; d_gene: -; CDR3aa: CATSEQGPTRGDTQYF; CDR3nt: TGTGCCACCAGTGAACAGGGCCCCACCCGGGGAGATACGCAGTATTTT
j_gene: TRBJ2-7; v_gene: TRBV7-2; abundance: -; d_gene: -; CDR3aa: CASSPDVSSYGQYF; CDR3nt: TGTGCCAGCAGCCCCGACGTTAGCTCCTACGGGCAGTACTTC
j_gene: TRBJ1-5; v_gene: TRBV18; abundance: -; d_gene: -; CDR3aa: CANSCIQAVYSNQPQHF; CDR3nt: TGTGCCAACTCCTGTATACAGGCCGTTTATAGCAATCAGCCCCAGCATTTT
j_gene: TRBJ1-4; v_gene: TRBV20-1; abundance: -; d_gene: TRBD1; CDR3aa: CSARKGQPGEKLFF; CDR3nt: TGCAGTGCTAGAAAGGGACAGCCGGGTGAAAAACTGTTTTTT
j_gene: TRBJ2-7; v_gene: TRBV7-2; abundance: few; d_gene: -; CDR3aa: CASSLPRQGHEQYF; CDR3nt: TGTGCCAGCAGCTTACCCCGGCAGGGGCACGAGCAGTACTTC
j_gene: TRBJ2-5; v_gene: TRBV28; abundance: -; d_gene: -; CDR3aa: CASSMNIPRETQYF; CDR3nt: TGTGCCAGCAGTATGAATATTCCTCGGGAGACCCAGTACTTC
j_gene: TRBJ2-7; v_gene: TRBV4-3; abundance: -; d_gene: -; CDR3aa: CASSQEWGGRPYEQYF; CDR3nt: TGCGCCAGCAGCCAAGAGTGGGGGGGCCGGCCCTACGAGCAGTACTTC
j_gene: TRBJ1-2; v_gene: TRBV7-8; abundance: -; d_gene: -; CDR3aa: CASSQDSDYDYTF; CDR3nt: TGTGCCAGCAGCCAGGACAGCGACTATGACTACACCTTC
j_gene: TRBJ2-7; v_gene: TRBV4-3; abundance: -; d_gene: -; CDR3aa: CASSQGQWGAYEQYF; CDR3nt: TGCGCCAGCAGCCAAGGACAGTGGGGGGCCTACGAGCAGTACTTC
j_gene: TRBJ2-1; v_gene: TRBV3-1; abundance: -; d_gene: -; CDR3aa: CASNPGLSHEQFF; CDR3nt: TGTGCCAGCAACCCGGGACTCTCTCATGAGCAGTTCTTC
j_gene: TRBJ1-2; v_gene: TRBV7-9; abundance: -; d_gene: TRBD1; CDR3aa: CASRGGDRIDGYTF; CDR3nt: TGTGCCAGCAGGGGAGGGGACAGGATTGATGGCTACACCTTC
j_gene: TRBJ1-2; v_gene: TRBV25-1; abundance: -; d_gene: TRBD1; CDR3aa: CASSDRQGGNYGYTF; CDR3nt: TGTGCCAGCAGTGATAGACAGGGTGGTAACTATGGCTACACCTTC
j_gene: TRBJ1-1; v_gene: TRBV7-9; abundance: -; d_gene: -; CDR3aa: CASSPRRGLVTEAFF; CDR3nt: TGTGCCAGCAGCCCCCGTAGGGGACTTGTGACTGAAGCTTTCTTT
j_gene: TRBJ2-7; v_gene: TRBV12-5; abundance: -; d_gene: -; CDR3aa: CASASDGGPSEQYF; CDR3nt: TGTGCTAGTGCCTCCGACGGGGGACCCTCCGAGCAGTACTTC
j_gene: TRBJ1-5; v_gene: TRBV6-2/TRBV6-3; abundance: -; d_gene: -; CDR3aa: CASSGEPSPYQHF; CDR3nt: TGTGCCAGCAGTGGGGAGCCCTCGCCCTATCAGCATTTT
j_gene: TRBJ1-4; v_gene: TRBV6-6; abundance: -; d_gene: -; CDR3aa: CASSPLRVTQKLFF; CDR3nt: TGTGCCAGCAGCCCTTTGAGGGTGACGCAAAAACTGTTTTTT
j_gene: TRBJ2-6; v_gene: TRBV5-1; abundance: few; d_gene: -; CDR3aa: CASSFRGGGIAGANVLTF; CDR3nt: TGCGCCAGCAGCTTCAGGGGAGGGGGAATCGCTGGGGCCAACGTCCTGACTTTC
j_gene: TRBJ2-4; v_gene: TRBV3-1; abundance: once; d_gene: TRBD2; CDR3aa: CASSQLLAGGHQIAKNIQYF; CDR3nt: TGTGCCAGCAGTCAACTACTAGCGGGGGGGCACCAAATAGCCAAAAACATTCAGTACTTC
j_gene: TRBJ2-7; v_gene: TRBV12-3/TRBV12-4; abundance: -; d_gene: -; CDR3aa: CASRGGMGQSYEQYF; CDR3nt: TGTGCCAGCAGGGGGGGAATGGGACAGTCCTACGAGCAGTACTTC
j_gene: TRBJ2-1; v_gene: TRBV12-3/TRBV12-4; abundance: few; d_gene: -; CDR3aa: CASSFGTGDSAGGFEQFF; CDR3nt: TGTGCCAGCAGTTTTGGGACAGGGGACTCAGCGGGGGGGTTCGAGCAGTTCTTC
j_gene: TRBJ1-6; v_gene: TRBV7-2; abundance: -; d_gene: -; CDR3aa: CASSASTGFRGNSPLHF; CDR3nt: TGTGCCAGCAGCGCTAGTACTGGGTTCCGTGGTAATTCACCCCTCCACTTT
j_gene: TRBJ2-5; v_gene: TRBV7-2; abundance: few; d_gene: -; CDR3aa: CASSLGGERETQYF; CDR3nt: TGTGCCAGCAGCTTAGGAGGGGAGCGGGAGACCCAGTACTTC
j_gene: TRBJ1-6; v_gene: TRBV9; abundance: -; d_gene: -; CDR3aa: CASRPGSVDSPLHF; CDR3nt: TGTGCCAGCAGGCCCGGGTCGGTTGATTCACCCCTCCACTTT
j_gene: TRBJ2-3; v_gene: TRBV5-1; abundance: -; d_gene: -; CDR3aa: CASSLDGRVGTDTQYF; CDR3nt: TGCGCCAGCAGCCTGGACGGCAGGGTCGGCACAGATACGCAGTATTTT
j_gene: TRBJ1-5; v_gene: TRBV4-3; abundance: -; d_gene: -; CDR3aa: CASSQMQGQPQHF; CDR3nt: TGCGCCAGCAGCCAAATGCAGGGTCAGCCCCAGCATTTT
j_gene: TRBJ2-3; v_gene: TRBV7-2; abundance: -; d_gene: -; CDR3aa: CASSLASLARGDTQYF; CDR3nt: TGTGCCAGCAGCTTAGCGTCACTGGCGAGAGGAGATACGCAGTATTTT
j_gene: TRBJ2-5; v_gene: TRBV20-1; abundance: -; d_gene: TRBD1; CDR3aa: CSVPGGARYETQYF; CDR3nt: TGCAGTGTTCCAGGGGGCGCGAGATACGAGACCCAGTACTTC
j_gene: TRBJ2-3; v_gene: TRBV7-2; abundance: -; d_gene: TRBD2; CDR3aa: CASSRRTSRGSTDTQYF; CDR3nt: TGTGCCAGCAGCAGGCGGACTAGTCGGGGGTCGACAGATACGCAGTATTTT
j_gene: TRBJ2-7; v_gene: TRBV10-3; abundance: -; d_gene: -; CDR3aa: CAISESLANEQYF; CDR3nt: TGTGCCATCAGTGAGTCGTTGGCGAACGAGCAGTACTTC
j_gene: TRBJ2-1; v_gene: TRBV4-3; abundance: few; d_gene: -; CDR3aa: CASSHGNQGLFF; CDR3nt: TGCGCCAGCAGCCACGGCAATCAGGGCCTGTTCTTC
j_gene: TRBJ2-1; v_gene: TRBV5-1; abundance: -; d_gene: TRBD1; CDR3aa: CASSDTGGKFF; CDR3nt: TGCGCCAGCAGCGATACAGGGGGAAAGTTCTTC
j_gene: TRBJ2-1; v_gene: TRBV5-1; abundance: -; d_gene: -; CDR3aa: CASSFGSGSYNEQFF; CDR3nt: -
j_gene: TRBJ2-3; v_gene: TRBV7-2; abundance: few; d_gene: -; CDR3aa: CASSLGIGVSTDTQYF; CDR3nt: TGTGCCAGCAGCTTAGGTATCGGGGTGAGCACAGATACGCAGTATTTT
j_gene: TRBJ2-7; v_gene: TRBV6-6; abundance: once; d_gene: TRBD2; CDR3aa: CASSLSGGANDEQYF; CDR3nt: TGTGCCAGCAGCCTTAGCGGGGGGGCTAACGACGAGCAGTACTTC
j_gene: TRBJ2-1; v_gene: TRBV11-2; abundance: few; d_gene: -; CDR3aa: CASRRLGHNEQFF; CDR3nt: TGTGCCAGCAGACGTTTGGGTCACAATGAGCAGTTCTTC
j_gene: TRBJ2-7; v_gene: TRBV11-2; abundance: few; d_gene: -; CDR3aa: CASSLVGVGQYF; CDR3nt: TGTGCCAGCAGCTTAGTGGGAGTTGGGCAGTACTTC
j_gene: TRBJ1-5; v_gene: TRBV27; abundance: -; d_gene: TRBD1; CDR3aa: CASRRQGVASQHF; CDR3nt: TGTGCCAGCAGAAGACAGGGGGTTGCGTCCCAGCATTTT
j_gene: TRBJ2-3; v_gene: TRBV7-2; abundance: once; d_gene: -; CDR3aa: CGSSLRAGATDTQYF; CDR3nt: TGTGGCAGCAGCTTAAGGGCAGGGGCCACAGATACGCAGTATTTT
j_gene: TRBJ2-7; v_gene: TRBV24-1; abundance: few; d_gene: -; CDR3aa: CATSDYFPAPSYEQYF; CDR3nt: TGTGCCACCAGTGATTACTTTCCAGCCCCCTCCTACGAGCAGTACTTC
j_gene: TRBJ2-5; v_gene: TRBV6-2/TRBV6-3; abundance: -; d_gene: -; CDR3aa: CASSYTGTMETQYF; CDR3nt: TGTGCCAGCAGTTACACCGGGACAATGGAGACCCAGTACTTC
j_gene: TRBJ2-3; v_gene: TRBV29-1; abundance: -; d_gene: -; CDR3aa: CSVEDWLRRGPPTDTQYF; CDR3nt: TGCAGCGTTGAAGATTGGCTGAGGAGGGGGCCCCCCACAGATACGCAGTATTTT
j_gene: TRBJ2-3; v_gene: TRBV20-1; abundance: -; d_gene: -; CDR3aa: CSAQPRAGTNTDTQYF; CDR3nt: TGCAGTGCGCAGCCGCGAGCGGGCACGAACACAGATACGCAGTATTTT
j_gene: TRBJ2-5; v_gene: TRBV6-1; abundance: few; d_gene: -; CDR3aa: CASTDQSRLSTETQYF; CDR3nt: TGTGCCAGCACTGACCAATCCAGGCTTTCGACGGAGACCCAGTACTTC
j_gene: TRBJ2-7; v_gene: TRBV7-9; abundance: -; d_gene: TRBD1; CDR3aa: CASSPSFDPGQKTYEQYF; CDR3nt: TGTGCCAGCAGCCCCTCCTTCGATCCGGGACAGAAAACCTACGAGCAGTACTTC
j_gene: TRBJ1-6; v_gene: TRBV20-1; abundance: -; d_gene: -; CDR3aa: CSAPWQGNSPLHF; CDR3nt: TGCAGTGCCCCGTGGCAGGGCAATTCACCCCTCCACTTT
j_gene: TRBJ2-2; v_gene: TRBV4-3; abundance: -; d_gene: -; CDR3aa: CASSQLRLTGEPFF; CDR3nt: TGCGCCAGCAGCCAACTCAGGCTTACCGGGGAGCCGTTTTTT